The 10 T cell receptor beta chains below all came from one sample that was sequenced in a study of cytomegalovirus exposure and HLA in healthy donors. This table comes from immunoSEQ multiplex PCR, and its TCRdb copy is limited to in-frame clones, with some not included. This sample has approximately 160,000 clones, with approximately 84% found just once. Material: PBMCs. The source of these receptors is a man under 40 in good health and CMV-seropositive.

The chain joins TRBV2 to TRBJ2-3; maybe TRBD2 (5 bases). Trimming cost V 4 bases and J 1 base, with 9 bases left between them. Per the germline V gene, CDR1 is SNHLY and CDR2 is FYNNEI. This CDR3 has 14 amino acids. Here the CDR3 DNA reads TGTGCCAGCAGTGCGCTTAGCGGCACAGATACGCAGTATTTT. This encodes CASSALSGTDTQYF.

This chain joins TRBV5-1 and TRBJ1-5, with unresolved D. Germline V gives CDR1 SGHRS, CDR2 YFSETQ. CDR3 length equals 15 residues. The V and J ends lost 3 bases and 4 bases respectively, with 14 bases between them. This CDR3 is CASSSSGRENQPQHF. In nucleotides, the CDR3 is TGCGCCAGCAGCTCGTCGGGTAGAGAGAATCAGCCCCAGCATTTT.

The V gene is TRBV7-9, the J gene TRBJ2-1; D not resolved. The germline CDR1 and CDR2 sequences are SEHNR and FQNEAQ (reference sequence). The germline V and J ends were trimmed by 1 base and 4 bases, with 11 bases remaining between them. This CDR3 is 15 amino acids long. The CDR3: CASSLGGPLYNEQFF. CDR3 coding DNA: TGTGCCAGCAGCTTAGGTGGGCCCCTTTACAATGAGCAGTTCTTC.

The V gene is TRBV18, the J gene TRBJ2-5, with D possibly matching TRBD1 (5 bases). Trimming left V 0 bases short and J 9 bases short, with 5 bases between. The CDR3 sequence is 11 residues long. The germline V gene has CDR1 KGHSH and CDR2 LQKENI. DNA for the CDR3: TGTGCCAGCTCACCACCGGGGCCCCAGTACTTC. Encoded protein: CASSPPGPQYF.

CDR3 sequence: CASSWKTGLTDTEAFF. The CDR3 DNA follows: TGTGCCAGCAGTTGGAAAACAGGGTTAACGGACACTGAAGCTTTCTTT. This sequence joins TRBV28 and TRBJ1-1; D possibly corresponds to TRBD1 (6 bases). Per the germline V gene, CDR1 is MDHEN and CDR2 is SYDVKM. Trimming pared 4 bases from V and 3 bases from J, leaving 18 bases between. The CDR3 length is 16 residues.

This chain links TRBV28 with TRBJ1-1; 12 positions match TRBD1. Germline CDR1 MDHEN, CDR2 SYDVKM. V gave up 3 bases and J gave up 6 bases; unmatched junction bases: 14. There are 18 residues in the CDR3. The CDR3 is CASSFGHRTGTGGSEAFF. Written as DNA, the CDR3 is TGTGCCAGCAGTTTCGGGCATCGTACCGGGACAGGGGGCTCTGAAGCTTTCTTT.

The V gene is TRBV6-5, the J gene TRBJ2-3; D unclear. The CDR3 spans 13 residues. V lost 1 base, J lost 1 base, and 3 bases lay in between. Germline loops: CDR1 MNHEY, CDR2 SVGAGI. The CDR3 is CASSYFGTDTQYF. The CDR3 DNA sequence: TGTGCCAGCAGTTACTTCGGCACAGATACGCAGTATTTT.

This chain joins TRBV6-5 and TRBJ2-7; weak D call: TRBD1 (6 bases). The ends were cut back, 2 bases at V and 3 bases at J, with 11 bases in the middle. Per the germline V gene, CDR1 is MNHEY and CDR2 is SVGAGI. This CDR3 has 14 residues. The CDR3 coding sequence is TGTGCCAGCAGTTACATCGGACAGATCTACGAGCAGTACTTC. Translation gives CASSYIGQIYEQYF.

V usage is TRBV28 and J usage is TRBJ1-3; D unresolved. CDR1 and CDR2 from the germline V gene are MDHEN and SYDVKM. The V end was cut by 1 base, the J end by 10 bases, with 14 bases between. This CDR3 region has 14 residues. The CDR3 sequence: CASSLLRPARTIYF. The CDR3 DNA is TGTGCCAGCAGTTTATTAAGGCCAGCGAGGACCATATATTTT.

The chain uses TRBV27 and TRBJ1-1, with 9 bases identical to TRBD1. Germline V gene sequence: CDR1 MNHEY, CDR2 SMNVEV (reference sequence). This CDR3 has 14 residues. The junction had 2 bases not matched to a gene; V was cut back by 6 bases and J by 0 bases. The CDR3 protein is CASSRQGVNTEAFF. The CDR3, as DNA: TGTGCCAGCAGCCGACAGGGGGTGAACACTGAAGCTTTCTTT.